The present T cell receptor beta chain was sequenced within a study of blood T cell repertoires in COVID-19. Study at large: Spain, Italy and the United States supplied samples that represented acute and convalescent COVID-19. The analysed material was cDNA or gDNA that came from T cells, B-cell-depleted T cells, or PBMCs.

Researchers sorted participants into cohorts using their self-reported clinical history. Per the original data handling: Amplification of reference gene primers was used by the study to estimate nucleated cell counts. Data came from immunoSEQ multiplex PCR; TCRdb stores just in-frame clones and leaves some out. D and trimming come from the DNA, and the V and J calls and clone size come from that table. Here the sample spans some 410,000 clones, around nine tenths being singletons. The CDR3 runs 12 residues. V was trimmed by 11 bases and J by 4 bases, leaving 14 bases between them. Germline assignment: CDR1 ENHRY and CDR2 SYGVKD.

This chain connects TRBV10-3 to TRBJ1-1; a possible D gene is TRBD1 (6 bases). The sequence came from a woman aged 25-40 years with acute COVID-19. Source material: PBMCs or T cells enriched from blood (not recorded which). CDR3 coding DNA: TGTGCCTCCATGGGGGGGGCCACTGAAGCTTTCTTT. As protein: CASMGGATEAFF.